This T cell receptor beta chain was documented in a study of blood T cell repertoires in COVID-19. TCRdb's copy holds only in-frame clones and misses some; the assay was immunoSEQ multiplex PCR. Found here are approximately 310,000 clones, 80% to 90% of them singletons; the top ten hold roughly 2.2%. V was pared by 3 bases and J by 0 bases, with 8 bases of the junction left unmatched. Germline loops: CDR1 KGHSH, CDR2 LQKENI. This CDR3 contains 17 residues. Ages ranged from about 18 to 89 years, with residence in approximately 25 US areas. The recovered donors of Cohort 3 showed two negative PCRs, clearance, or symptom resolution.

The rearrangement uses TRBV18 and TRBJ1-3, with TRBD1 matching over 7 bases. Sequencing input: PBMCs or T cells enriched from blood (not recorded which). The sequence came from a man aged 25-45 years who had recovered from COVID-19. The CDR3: CASSPGQLLHSGNTIYF. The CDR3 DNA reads TGTGCCAGCTCACCGGGACAGCTCTTACACTCTGGAAACACCATATATTTT.